The entry below describes one T cell receptor beta chain. The V and J ends lost 4 bases and 2 bases, in that order; junction bases with no gene match: 5. The CDR3 totals 16 residues. Germline CDR1 MDHEN, CDR2 SYDVKM. These memory T cells were uncultured and sequenced directly after ex vivo isolation. Sequencing used immunoSEQ multiplex PCR; TCRdb keeps in-frame clones, though not all of them. The sample lists 8,000 or so clones, around four fifths occurring once. The entry originates in a study of CD4 T cell repertoires in COVID-19. The clonotype comes from a human donor who had COVID-19. The sequencing here drew on effector memory CD4+ T cells from blood, taken before the COVID-19 pandemic. The chain carries TRBV28 and TRBJ2-3, with TRBD2 matching over 11 bases. CDR3 protein: CASSSIAGGNTDTQYF. The CDR3, as DNA: TGTGCCAGCAGTTCCATAGCGGGAGGGAACACAGATACGCAGTATTTT. The entire variable domain, with the rest obtained from reference TRBV28 and TRBJ2-3, is as follows: DVKVTQSSRYLVKRTGEKVFLECVQDMDHENMFWYRQDPGLGLRLIYFSYDVKMKEKGDIPEGYSVSREKKERFSLILESASTNQTSMYLCASSSIAGGNTDTQYFGPGTRLTVL.